One T cell receptor beta chain is described in this entry. Its target is unknown. This sample is drawn from a study of PD-1 blockade in mismatch repair-deficient tumors. Study-wide background: All were previously treated, progressing patients with some twelve mismatch repair-deficient cancer types. Study conclusions and caveats: After pembrolizumab, tumor-resident clones rose rapidly, then generally contracted before radiologic responses.

PCR or immunohistochemistry showed mismatch repair deficiency in every enrolled patient. TCR sequencing covered three patients who responded to pembrolizumab. Assay: immunoSEQ multiplex PCR; the TCRdb copy retains only in-frame clones and omits some. The data show 130,000 or so clones, 86% seen once. CDR3 length equals 19 residues. Source: peripheral blood, taken 44 weeks after starting pembrolizumab. This sequence was found in an adult with mismatch repair-deficient cancer. The chain couples TRBV21-1 to TRBJ2-1; the D call TRBD2 from the table was never checked on the DNA. TRBV21-1 is labeled a pseudogene. The CDR3 region is CASSNGGGTSGSGYNEQFF. The CDR3 DNA is TGTGCCAGCAGCAATGGCGGGGGGACTAGCGGGAGTGGGTACAATGAGCAGTTCTTC.